This TCR beta chain derives from a study of monozygotic twins with inflammatory bowel disease. Each CDR3 protein gets one entry in TCRdb, which reprocessed the 5' RACE reads and gives no DNA. The sample table sets out around 150,000 distinct CDR3 sequences. CDR1 is LGHDT, CDR2 YNNKEL, per germline (reference sequence). This CDR3 comprises 14 residues. The receptor was isolated from a human donor with ulcerative colitis or Crohn's disease, or a healthy co-twin of an affected twin (not recorded which). The chain has TRBV3-1 and TRBJ1-5; the TRBD1 assignment by TCRdb is unverifiable without DNA. Sequencing was performed on blood. The chain's CDR3 is CASSPSQGAQPQHF.